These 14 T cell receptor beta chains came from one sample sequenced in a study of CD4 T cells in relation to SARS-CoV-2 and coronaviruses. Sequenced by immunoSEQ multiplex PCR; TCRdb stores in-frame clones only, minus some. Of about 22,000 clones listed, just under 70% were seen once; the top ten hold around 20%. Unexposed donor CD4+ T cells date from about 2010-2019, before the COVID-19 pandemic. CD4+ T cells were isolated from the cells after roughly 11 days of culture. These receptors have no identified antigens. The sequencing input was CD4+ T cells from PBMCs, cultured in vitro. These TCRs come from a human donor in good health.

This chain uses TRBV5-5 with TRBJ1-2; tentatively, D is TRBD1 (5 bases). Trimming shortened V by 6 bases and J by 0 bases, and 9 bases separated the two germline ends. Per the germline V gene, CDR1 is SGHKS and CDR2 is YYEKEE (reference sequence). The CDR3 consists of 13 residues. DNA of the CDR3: TGTGCCAGCAACCGGGGGACTAACTATGGCTACACCTTC. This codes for CASNRGTNYGYTF.

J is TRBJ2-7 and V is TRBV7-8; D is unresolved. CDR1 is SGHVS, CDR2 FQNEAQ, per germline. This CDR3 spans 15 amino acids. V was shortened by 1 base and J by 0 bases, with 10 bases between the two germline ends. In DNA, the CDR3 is TGTGCCAGCAGCTTAGTTGTTGATAGCTCCTACGAGCAGTACTTC. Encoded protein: CASSLVVDSSYEQYF.

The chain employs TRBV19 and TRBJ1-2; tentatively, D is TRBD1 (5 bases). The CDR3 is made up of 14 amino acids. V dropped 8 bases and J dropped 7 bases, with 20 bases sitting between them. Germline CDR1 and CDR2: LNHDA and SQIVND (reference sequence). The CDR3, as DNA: TGTGCCAGTGGGCGGGGACCCCCTCTTTCTGGCTACACCTTC. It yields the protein CASGRGPPLSGYTF.

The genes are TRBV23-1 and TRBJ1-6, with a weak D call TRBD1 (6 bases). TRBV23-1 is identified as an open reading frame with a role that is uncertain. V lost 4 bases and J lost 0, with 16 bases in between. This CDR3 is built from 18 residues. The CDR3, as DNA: TGCGCCAGCAGTCCTCCAATAGGACAGAGCTCCTATAATTCACCCCTCCACTTT. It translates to CASSPPIGQSSYNSPLHF.

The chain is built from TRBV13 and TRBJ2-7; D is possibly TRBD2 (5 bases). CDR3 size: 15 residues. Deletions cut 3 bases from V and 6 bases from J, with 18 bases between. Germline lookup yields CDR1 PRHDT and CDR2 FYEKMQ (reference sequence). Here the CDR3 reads CASSFGLSGLSEQYF. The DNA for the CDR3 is TGTGCCAGCAGCTTTGGTTTAAGCGGTCTCAGCGAGCAGTACTTC.

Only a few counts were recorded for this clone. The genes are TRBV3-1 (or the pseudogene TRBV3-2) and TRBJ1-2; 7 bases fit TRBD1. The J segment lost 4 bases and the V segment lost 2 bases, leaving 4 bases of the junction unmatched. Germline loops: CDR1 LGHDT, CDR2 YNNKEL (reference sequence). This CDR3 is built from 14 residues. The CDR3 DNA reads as TGTGCCAGCAGCCAAAGCAGGGGGACCTATGGCTACACCTTC. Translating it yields CASSQSRGTYGYTF.

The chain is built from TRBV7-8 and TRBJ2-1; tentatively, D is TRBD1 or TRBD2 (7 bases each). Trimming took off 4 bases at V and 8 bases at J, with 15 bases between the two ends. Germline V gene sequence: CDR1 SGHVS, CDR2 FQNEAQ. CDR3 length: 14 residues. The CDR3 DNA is TGTGCCAGCAGCTATGCAGGGGGAGGGTATGAGCAGTTCTTC. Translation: CASSYAGGGYEQFF.

The CDR3 region is CASHGMGSYNEQFF. CDR3 nucleotides: TGTGCCAGCCACGGGATGGGCTCCTACAATGAGCAGTTCTTC. This chain links TRBV28 with TRBJ2-1; D is possibly TRBD2 (5 bases). Germline values: CDR1 MDHEN, CDR2 SYDVKM. This CDR3 contains 14 residues. V lost 8 bases to trimming and J lost 0 bases, with 11 bases between them.

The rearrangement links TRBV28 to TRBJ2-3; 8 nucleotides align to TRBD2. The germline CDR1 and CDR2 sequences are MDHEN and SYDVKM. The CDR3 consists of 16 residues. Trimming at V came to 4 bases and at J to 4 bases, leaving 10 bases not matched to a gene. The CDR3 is CASSSGGAKVADTQYF. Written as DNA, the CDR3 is TGTGCCAGCAGTTCCGGGGGGGCCAAGGTAGCAGATACGCAGTATTTT.

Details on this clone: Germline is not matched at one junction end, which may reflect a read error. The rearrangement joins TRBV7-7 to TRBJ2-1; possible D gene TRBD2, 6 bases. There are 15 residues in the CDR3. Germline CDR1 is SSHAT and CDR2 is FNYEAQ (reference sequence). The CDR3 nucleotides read TGTGCTAGCAGCTTAGCCGGACTACCCCTGGATGAGCAGTTCTTC. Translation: CASSLAGLPLDEQFF.

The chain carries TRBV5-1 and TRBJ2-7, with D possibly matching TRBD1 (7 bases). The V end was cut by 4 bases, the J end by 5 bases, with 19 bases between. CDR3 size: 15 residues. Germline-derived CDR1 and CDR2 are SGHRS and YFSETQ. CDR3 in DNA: TGCGCCAGCAGCCCAGCCACAGGGGAGGTCCACGAGCAGTACTTC. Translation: CASSPATGEVHEQYF. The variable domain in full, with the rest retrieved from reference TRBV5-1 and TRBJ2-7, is KAGVTQTPRYLIKTRGQQVTLSCSPISGHRSVSWYQQTPGQGLQFLFEYFSETQRNKGNFPGRFSGRQFSNSRSEMNVSTLELGDSALYLCASSPATGEVHEQYFGPGTRLTVT.

The CDR3 reads CASTRMAGEWSEQFF. The CDR3 DNA reads as TGTGCCAGCACGAGAATGGCAGGGGAGTGGAGTGAGCAGTTCTTC. This chain uses TRBV25-1 with TRBJ2-1; possible D gene TRBD1, 6 bases. The germline V gene has CDR1 MGHDK and CDR2 SYGVNS. This CDR3 has 15 residues. With 7 bases removed from V and 9 bases from J, the gap between germline ends came to 22 bases.

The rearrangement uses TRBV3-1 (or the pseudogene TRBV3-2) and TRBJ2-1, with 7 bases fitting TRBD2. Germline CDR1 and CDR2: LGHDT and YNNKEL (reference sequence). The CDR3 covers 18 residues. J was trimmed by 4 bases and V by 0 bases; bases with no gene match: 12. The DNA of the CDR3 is TGTGCCAGCAGCCAAGATCTAGGACGCGGGAGTTATTACAATGAGCAGTTCTTC. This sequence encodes CASSQDLGRGSYYNEQFF.

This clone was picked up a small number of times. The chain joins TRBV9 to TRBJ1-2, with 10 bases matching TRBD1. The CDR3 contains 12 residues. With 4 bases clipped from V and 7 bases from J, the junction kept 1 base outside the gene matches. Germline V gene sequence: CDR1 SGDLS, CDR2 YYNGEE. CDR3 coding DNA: TGTGCCAGCAGCCGGACAGGGGGTGGCTACACCTTC. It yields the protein CASSRTGGGYTF.